The 32 T cell receptor beta chains presented below share a single source sample, sequenced in a study of blood T cells in healthy people across ages. Through a sample-barcoded 5' primer and a J-beta primer mix, a second PCR was run for roughly 6 to 11 cycles. TCRdb re-analysed the 5' RACE reads in MiXCR, keeping a single row per CDR3 protein. The data show roughly 700,000 distinct CDR3 sequences, about a third seen once. Sequenced: blood. These receptors came from a woman aged 80 or older in good health.

This clonotype was found a few times. A much larger clone lies one base from this, so it may be a read error. The chain carries TRBV30 and TRBJ2-1; 9 bases line up with TRBD2. The J call may be mistaken, given a closer DNA end match to TRBJ2-7. Germline V gene lookup returns CDR1 GTSNPN and CDR2 SVGIG (reference sequence). The CDR3 is 15 residues long. The CDR3: CAWRPPSGTYNEQYF. CDR3 coding DNA: TGTGCCTGGCGGCCTCCTAGCGGGACCTACAATGAGCAGTACTTC.

The chain uses TRBV7-2 and TRBJ1-4; 7 positions agree with TRBD1. V dropped 1 base and J dropped 5; count of bases not matched to a gene: 4. CDR1 SGHTA and CDR2 FQGNSA come from the germline V gene. The CDR3 extends over 15 amino acids. In nucleotides, the CDR3 is TGTGCCAGCAGCTTAGAACAGGGGAGAAATGAAAAACTGTTTTTT. The encoded protein is CASSLEQGRNEKLFF.

V is TRBV5-1 and J is TRBJ2-7; tentatively, D is TRBD2 (6 bases). CDR3 length: 14 residues. Between the trimmed V and J ends, which lost 0 bases and 7 bases, there was a span of 14 bases. Germline V gene data show CDR1 as SGHRS and CDR2 as YFSETQ. The CDR3 here is CASSLDAGYSEQYF. The CDR3 region has the DNA TGCGCCAGCAGCTTGGATGCGGGATACAGTGAGCAGTACTTC.

For this clonotype: A read error may account for a junction end that differs from germline. The chain is built from TRBV13 and TRBJ2-7; D possibly corresponds to TRBD1 (6 bases). Germline CDR1 and CDR2: PRHDT and FYEKMQ (reference sequence). This CDR3 comprises 14 residues. Here the CDR3 reads CASSVGNRDREQYF. CDR3 nucleotide sequence: TGTGCCAGCAGCGTAGGGAACAGGGACCGCGAGCAGTACTTC.

As for this clonotype: Just one base apart from a much larger clone, this may be a read error. V gene TRBV30 combines with J gene TRBJ2-6; unclear D gene. V dropped 1 base and J dropped 0 bases, with 7 bases sitting between them. There are 15 residues in the CDR3. Looked up from germline, CDR1 is GTSNPN and CDR2 is SVGIG (reference sequence). The CDR3 here is CAWSGGTSGANVLTF. The CDR3 DNA follows: TGTGCCTGGAGTGGGGGTACCTCTGGGGCCAACGTCCTGACTTTC.

This clonotype was found many times. The rearrangement uses TRBV2 and TRBJ2-1, with 7 positions matching TRBD1. The CDR3 covers 15 residues. Germline trimming cut 7 bases from V and 6 bases from J; bases unmatched to any gene: 12. CDR1 is SNHLY and CDR2 is FYNNEI in the germline V gene. CDR3 sequence: CASTLNRGVGNEQFF. The CDR3 bases are TGTGCCAGCACCCTGAACAGGGGTGTGGGCAATGAGCAGTTCTTC. Together with reference TRBV2 and TRBJ2-1, the CDR3 gives the full variable domain: EPEVTQTPSHQVTQMGQEVILRCVPISNHLYFYWYRQILGQKVEFLVSFYNNEISEKSEIFDDQFSVERPDGSNFTLKIRSTKLEDSAMYFCASTLNRGVGNEQFFGPGTRLTVL.

The chain recombines TRBV30 with TRBJ1-1; maybe TRBD1 (5 bases). V lost 2 bases to trimming and J lost 2 bases, with 12 bases between them. CDR1 and CDR2 (germline): GTSNPN, SVGIG (reference sequence). This CDR3 contains 14 residues. CDR3 loop: CAWSRGRVNTEAFF. The CDR3 region has the DNA TGTGCCTGGAGTCGAGGCAGGGTCAACACTGAAGCTTTCTTT.

The chain uses TRBV5-1 and TRBJ2-5, with TRBD1 matching 10 bases. Germline CDR1 is SGHRS and CDR2 is YFSETQ. The trim removed 6 bases at V and 2 bases at J, leaving 4 bases unmatched. This CDR3 spans 14 amino acids. The CDR3 loop reads CASTGTGVQETQYF. The DNA of the CDR3 is TGCGCCAGCACCGGGACAGGGGTACAAGAGACCCAGTACTTC.

This clonotype has only a few counts. The chain joins TRBV20-1 to TRBJ2-7; 10 nucleotides align to TRBD2. Per the germline V gene, CDR1 is DFQATT and CDR2 is SNEGSKA (reference sequence). Trimming removed 3 bases from V and 6 bases from J; junction bases left unmatched: 8. The CDR3 runs to 14 residues. The CDR3 nucleotides read TGCAGTGCTAGGGGTAGCGGGGGGCGAGCCGAGCAGTACTTC. This encodes CSARGSGGRAEQYF.

This rearrangement joins TRBV7-9 to TRBJ2-1, with 7 bases lining up with TRBD2. The end of the DNA aligns better with TRBJ2-7, so the J call may be wrong. This CDR3 has 20 amino acids. Per the germline V gene, CDR1 is SEHNR and CDR2 is FQNEAQ (reference sequence). CDR3 amino acids: CASSSRTGMGAGSSYNEQYF. The CDR3 nucleotides read TGTGCCAGCAGCTCCCGAACCGGGATGGGAGCGGGGAGCTCCTACAATGAGCAGTACTTC.

The V gene is TRBV4-3, the J gene TRBJ1-1; TRBD1 agrees at 7 bases. The CDR3 consists of 13 residues. Trimming cost V 3 bases and J 3 bases; bases outside gene matches: 1. Germline-derived CDR1 and CDR2 are LGHNA and YSLEER. DNA for the CDR3: TGCGCCAGCAGCCATGACAGGGACACTGAAGCTTTCTTT. Protein: CASSHDRDTEAFF.

This clonotype was seen at least ten times. The genes are TRBV7-2 and TRBJ1-6; D is unresolved. V was cut by 5 bases and J by 9 bases, with 17 bases left in between. The germline CDR1 and CDR2 sequences are SGHTA and FQGNSA. The CDR3 length is 15 residues. In nucleotides, the CDR3 is TGTGCCAGCAGCGTAGGACGCGGCAAGAGTTCACCCCTCCACTTT. Translation: CASSVGRGKSSPLHF.

The rearrangement links TRBV12-3 or TRBV12-4 to TRBJ1-3; D gene uncertain. Trimming removed 1 base from V and 0 bases from J, with 10 bases in between. The CDR3 extends over 16 amino acids. The CDR3 DNA follows: TGTGCCAGCAGTTTAGGACCAAGGATCTCTGGAAACACCATATATTTT. Its translation: CASSLGPRISGNTIYF.

The V gene is TRBV6-5, the J gene TRBJ2-1; 7 nucleotides line up with TRBD1. The CDR3 runs to 15 residues. V shed 6 bases and J 1 base; nucleotides not matched to a gene: 6. The germline V gene encodes CDR1 MNHEY and CDR2 SVGAGI. CDR3 residues: CASSRTGDSYNEQFF. Here the CDR3 DNA reads TGTGCCAGCAGCAGAACAGGGGATTCCTACAATGAGCAGTTCTTC.

This clonotype has a count of ten or more. V is TRBV10-3 and J is TRBJ1-5; D not resolved. In germline, CDR1 is ENHRY, CDR2 SYGVKD. This CDR3 is built from 14 residues. Between the trimmed V and J ends, which lost 3 bases and 0 bases, there was a span of 6 bases. The CDR3 nucleotides are TGTGCCATCAGTGACGGGCTTAGCAATCAGCCCCAGCATTTT. Its translation: CAISDGLSNQPQHF.

The chain combines TRBV6-2 or TRBV6-3 with TRBJ2-4; a possible D gene is TRBD2 (6 bases). V lost 6 bases to trimming and J lost 13 bases, with 25 bases between them. Germline CDR1 and CDR2: MNHEY and SVGEGT. This CDR3 contains 15 residues. CDR3 coding DNA: TGTGCCAGCAGAATGTTTGGCGGGGACCCGGGGGAGCAGTACTTC. This sequence encodes CASRMFGGDPGEQYF.

In regard to this clonotype: A read error may be the cause here, since a much bigger clone is one base away. The rearrangement uses TRBV20-1 and TRBJ1-2, with 10 nucleotides matching TRBD1. After removal of 3 bases from V and 4 bases from J, the junction contained 11 bases not matched to a gene. Germline V gene data show CDR1 as DFQATT and CDR2 as SNEGSKA (reference sequence). The CDR3 is 16 residues long. The CDR3 loop is CSASPPPGQGSYGYTF. The CDR3 DNA follows: TGCAGTGCTAGCCCCCCTCCGGGACAGGGGAGCTATGGCTACACCTTC.

The rearrangement uses TRBV6-2 or TRBV6-3 and TRBJ1-5, with 7 bases lining up with TRBD1. V dropped 6 bases and J dropped 7; count of bases not matched to a gene: 18. In germline, CDR1 is MNHEY, CDR2 SVGEGT. The CDR3 is 17 amino acids. The CDR3 loop reads CASSKFPLTGDPQPQHF. CDR3 nucleotide sequence: TGTGCCAGCAGCAAATTCCCCTTAACAGGGGACCCACAGCCCCAGCATTTT.

The V call is TRBV27, the J call TRBJ1-4; 7 bases are shared with TRBD1. Germline V CDR1 and CDR2: MNHEY, SMNVEV (reference sequence). The length of the CDR3 is 15 residues. J lost 7 bases, V lost 6 bases, and 11 bases had no gene match. DNA for the CDR3: TGTGCCAGCAGCCACAGGACAGGATGGGGTGAAAAACTGTTTTTT. Translated, it gives CASSHRTGWGEKLFF.

The chain uses TRBV6-6 and TRBJ1-1, with D uncertain. Germline values: CDR1 MNHNY, CDR2 SVGAGI (reference sequence). The CDR3 has 11 residues. Deletions cut 8 bases from V and 4 bases from J, with 8 bases between. CDR3 loop: CASVWGTEAFF. CDR3 nucleotides: TGTGCCAGCGTGTGGGGCACTGAAGCTTTCTTT.

This clonotype was counted ten times or more. The chain carries TRBV6-5 and TRBJ2-1; D not certain. Per germline, CDR1 MNHEY and CDR2 SVGAGI. Trimming stripped 1 base from V and 9 bases from J, with 4 bases between. The CDR3 sequence is 11 residues long. The CDR3 nucleotides read TGTGCCAGCAGTTACTTTAGTGAGCAGTTCTTC. The encoded protein is CASSYFSEQFF.

In this sample, this clonotype turned up many times. This chain links TRBV12-3 or TRBV12-4 with TRBJ1-6; the D is unclear. Trimming cost V 3 bases and J 13 bases, with 19 bases left between them. The CDR3 spans 15 residues. The CDR3 region has the DNA TGTGCCAGCAGTTTGAACGATTATGCTGGCACGCCCCTCCACTTT. It is translated as CASSLNDYAGTPLHF.

This clonotype was seen only a few times. A much larger clone lies a single base off, so this may be a read error. The chain links TRBV20-1 to TRBJ2-6; 9 bases fit TRBD1. The germline gives CDR1 DFQATT, CDR2 SNEGSKA (reference sequence). This CDR3 spans 15 amino acids. The DNA of the CDR3 is TGCAGTGCTAGCCCCGGGACAGGGCAGGCCAACGTCCGGACTTTC. Its protein is CSASPGTGQANVRTF.

This clonotype was seen at least ten times. The V and J genes are TRBV20-1 and TRBJ2-3; TRBD2 matches at 8 bases. Unmatched junction bases numbered 6, after V lost 0 bases and J lost 4 bases. Germline loops: CDR1 DFQATT, CDR2 SNEGSKA (reference sequence). The CDR3 contains 15 residues. CDR3 sequence reads: CSARDRRGDPDTQYF. The CDR3 nucleotides are TGCAGTGCTAGAGATCGGCGGGGGGACCCAGATACGCAGTATTTT.

In this sample, this clonotype turned up a few times. The chain links TRBV6-5 to TRBJ1-6; D ambiguous. Germline lookup yields CDR1 MNHEY and CDR2 SVGAGI. The CDR3 loop spans 15 amino acids. With 5 bases removed from V and 7 bases from J, the gap between germline ends came to 15 bases. The CDR3: CASSPDYSGNSPLHF. The CDR3 bases are TGTGCCAGCAGTCCGGACTACTCGGGGAATTCACCCCTCCACTTT.

Remarks on this clonotype: This clone may be a read error of a much larger clone one base away. The V and J genes are TRBV2 and TRBJ2-7; the match to TRBD2 covers 9 bases. The DNA end is more similar to TRBJ2-5, so the J call may be wrong. The CDR3 spans 17 residues. Germline V lookup: CDR1 SNHLY, CDR2 FYNNEI. This CDR3 reads CASSEGGPRGGRETQYF. DNA for the CDR3: TGTGCCAGCAGTGAAGGGGGCCCGCGGGGGGGCCGAGAGACCCAGTACTTC.

This clonotype was detected many times. V and J are TRBV18 and TRBJ2-7; the D gene is possibly TRBD2 (5 bases). The CDR3 is 13 amino acids. Germline CDR1 and CDR2: KGHSH and LQKENI. The V and J ends lost 0 bases and 7 bases respectively, with 10 bases between them. CDR3 sequence reads: CASSPPPGIEQYF. The CDR3 DNA follows: TGTGCCAGCTCACCACCCCCGGGAATTGAGCAGTACTTC.

About this clonotype: This may arise from a read error, as a much more abundant clone is one base away. The chain is built from TRBV5-1 and TRBJ2-1, with D possibly TRBD2 on 5 matching bases. The germline gives CDR1 SGHRS, CDR2 YFSETQ. The CDR3 length is 18 residues. The CDR3 nucleotides are TGCGCCAGCAGCTTAAATCCTGGTCGGGGAAACTCCTACAATGAGCAGGTCTTC. Translated, it gives CASSLNPGRGNSYNEQVF. The full variable domain, rest sourced from reference TRBV5-1 and TRBJ2-1, is KAGVTQTPRYLIKTRGQQVTLSCSPISGHRSVSWYQQTPGQGLQFLFEYFSETQRNKGNFPGRFSGRQFSNSRSEMNVSTLELGDSALYLCASSLNPGRGNSYNEQVFGPGTRLTVL.

This clonotype was counted at least ten times. The CDR3 DNA reads as TGTGCCACGGCGGGGGAGCAAGAGACCCAGTACTTC. This translates into CATAGEQETQYF. The chain couples TRBV10-3 to TRBJ2-5; 7 bases map to TRBD2. This CDR3 comprises 12 residues. Trimming took 10 bases from V and 2 from J; bases not matched to a gene: 4. CDR1 and CDR2 (germline): ENHRY, SYGVKD.

There are many counts of this clonotype. V usage is TRBV5-1 and J usage is TRBJ2-7, with TRBD1 matching 8 bases. The CDR3 has 14 residues. After removal of 1 base from V and 6 bases from J, the junction contained 6 bases not matched to a gene. Per the germline V gene, CDR1 is SGHRS and CDR2 is YFSETQ. The CDR3 nucleotides are TGCGCCAGCAGCTTGATCAGGGGGCCATTCGAGCAGTACTTC. Protein: CASSLIRGPFEQYF.

In this sample, this clonotype turned up once. A much larger clone is a single base away; this may be a read error. The J gene is TRBJ2-5, the V gene TRBV5-6; TRBD1 matches 8 bases. The CDR3 loop spans 16 amino acids. Germline V lookup: CDR1 SGHDT, CDR2 YYEEEE. With V trimmed by 2 bases and J by 1 base, 7 bases remained unmatched. DNA for the CDR3: TGTGCCAGCAGCTTTTGGGACAGGATTATCCAAGAGACCCAGTACTTC. Encoded protein: CASSFWDRIIQETQYF.

This clonotype was counted ten times or more. The V call is TRBV5-1, the J call TRBJ2-5, with no clear D. V was pared by 0 bases and J by 4 bases, with 4 bases between. The CDR3 length is 12 residues. Germline CDR1 is SGHRS and CDR2 is YFSETQ. CDR3 in amino acids: CASSLASETQYF. CDR3 nucleotide sequence: TGCGCCAGCAGCTTGGCCTCAGAGACCCAGTACTTC.